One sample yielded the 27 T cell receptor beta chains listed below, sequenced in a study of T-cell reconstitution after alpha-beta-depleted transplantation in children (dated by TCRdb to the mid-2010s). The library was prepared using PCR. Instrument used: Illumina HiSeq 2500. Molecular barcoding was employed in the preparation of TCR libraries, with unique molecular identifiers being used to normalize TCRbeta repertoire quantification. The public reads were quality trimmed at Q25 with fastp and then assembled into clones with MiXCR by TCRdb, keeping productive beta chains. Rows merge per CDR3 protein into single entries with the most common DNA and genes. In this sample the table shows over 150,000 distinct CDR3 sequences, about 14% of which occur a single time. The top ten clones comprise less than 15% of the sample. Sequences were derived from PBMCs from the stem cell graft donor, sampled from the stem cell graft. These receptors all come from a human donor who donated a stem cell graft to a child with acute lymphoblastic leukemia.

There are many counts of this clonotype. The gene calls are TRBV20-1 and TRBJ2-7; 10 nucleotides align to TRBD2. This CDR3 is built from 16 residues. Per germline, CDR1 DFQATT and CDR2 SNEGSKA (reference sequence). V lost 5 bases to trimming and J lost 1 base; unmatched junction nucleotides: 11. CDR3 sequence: CSALDAKAGGSYEQYF. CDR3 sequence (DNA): TGCAGTGCTCTGGATGCAAAAGCGGGAGGGTCCTACGAGCAGTACTTC.

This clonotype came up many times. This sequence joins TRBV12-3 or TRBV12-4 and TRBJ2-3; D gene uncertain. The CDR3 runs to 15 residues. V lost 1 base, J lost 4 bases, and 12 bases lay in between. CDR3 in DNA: TGTGCCAGCAGTTTAGAGGGTACCGTGGCAGATACGCAGTATTTT. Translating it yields CASSLEGTVADTQYF.

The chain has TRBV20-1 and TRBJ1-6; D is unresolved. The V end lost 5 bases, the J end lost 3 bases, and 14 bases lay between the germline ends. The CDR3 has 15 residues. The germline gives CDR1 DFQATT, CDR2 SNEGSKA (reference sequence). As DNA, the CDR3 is TGCAGTGCTCCCGGCGGGCCCGTCTATAATTCACCCCTCCACTTT. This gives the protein CSAPGGPVYNSPLHF.

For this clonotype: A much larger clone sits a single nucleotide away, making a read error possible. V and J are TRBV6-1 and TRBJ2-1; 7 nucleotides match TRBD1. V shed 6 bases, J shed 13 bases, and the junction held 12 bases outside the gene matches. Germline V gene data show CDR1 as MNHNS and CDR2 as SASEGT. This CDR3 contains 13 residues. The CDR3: CASRNRQGETQFF. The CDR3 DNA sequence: TGTGCCAGCAGGAACCGACAGGGAGAGACCCAGTTCTTC.

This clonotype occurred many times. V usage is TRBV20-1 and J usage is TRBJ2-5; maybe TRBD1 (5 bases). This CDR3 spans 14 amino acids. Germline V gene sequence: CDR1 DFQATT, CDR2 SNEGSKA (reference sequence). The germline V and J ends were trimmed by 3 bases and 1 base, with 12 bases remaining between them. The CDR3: CSASRVYGQETQYF. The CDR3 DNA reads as TGCAGTGCTAGCAGGGTTTATGGCCAAGAGACCCAGTACTTC.

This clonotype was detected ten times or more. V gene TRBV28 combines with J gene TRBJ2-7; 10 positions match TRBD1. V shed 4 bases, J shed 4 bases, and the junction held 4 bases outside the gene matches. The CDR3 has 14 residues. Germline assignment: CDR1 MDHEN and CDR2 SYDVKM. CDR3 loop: CASSYPGQGYEQYF. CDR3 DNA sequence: TGTGCCAGCAGTTACCCGGGACAGGGGTACGAGCAGTACTTC.

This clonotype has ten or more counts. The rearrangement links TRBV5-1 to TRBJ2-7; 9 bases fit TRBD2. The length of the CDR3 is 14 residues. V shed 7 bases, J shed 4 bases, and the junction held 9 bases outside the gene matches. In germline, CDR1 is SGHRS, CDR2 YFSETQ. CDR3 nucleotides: TGCGCCAGCGCTACCGGGACTAGCAGTTACGAGCAGTACTTC. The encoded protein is CASATGTSSYEQYF.

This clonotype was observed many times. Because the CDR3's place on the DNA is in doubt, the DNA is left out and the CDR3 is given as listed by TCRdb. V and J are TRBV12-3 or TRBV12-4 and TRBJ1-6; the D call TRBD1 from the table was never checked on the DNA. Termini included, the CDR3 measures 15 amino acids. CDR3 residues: CASSTSTGSRSPLHF.

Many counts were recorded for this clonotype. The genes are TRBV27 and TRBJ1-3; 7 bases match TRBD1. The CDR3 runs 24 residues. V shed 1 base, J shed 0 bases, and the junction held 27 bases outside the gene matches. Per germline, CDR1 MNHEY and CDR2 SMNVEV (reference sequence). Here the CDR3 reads CASSLFSSRVRTGGQVVSGNTIYF. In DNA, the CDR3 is TGTGCCAGCAGTTTATTTTCGTCGCGGGTACGGACTGGAGGACAGGTTGTCTCTGGAAACACCATATATTTT.

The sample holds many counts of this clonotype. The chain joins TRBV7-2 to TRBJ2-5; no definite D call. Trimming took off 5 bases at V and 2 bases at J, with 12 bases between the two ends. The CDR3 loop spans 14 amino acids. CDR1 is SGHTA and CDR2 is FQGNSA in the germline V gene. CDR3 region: CASSPRIFQETQYF. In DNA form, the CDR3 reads TGTGCCAGCAGCCCGCGGATTTTTCAAGAGACCCAGTACTTC.

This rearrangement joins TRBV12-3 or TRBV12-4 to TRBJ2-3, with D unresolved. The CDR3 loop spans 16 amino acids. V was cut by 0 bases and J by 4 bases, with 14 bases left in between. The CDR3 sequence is CASSLALDGRSDTQYF. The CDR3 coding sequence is TGTGCCAGCAGTTTAGCGCTGGATGGACGGTCAGATACGCAGTATTTT.

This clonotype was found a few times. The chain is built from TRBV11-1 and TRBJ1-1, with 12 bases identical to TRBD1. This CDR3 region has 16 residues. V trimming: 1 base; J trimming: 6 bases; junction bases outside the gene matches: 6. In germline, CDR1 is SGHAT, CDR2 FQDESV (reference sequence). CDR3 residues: CASSLVGTGGRAEAFF. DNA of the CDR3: TGTGCCAGCAGCTTAGTGGGGACAGGGGGCCGAGCTGAAGCTTTCTTT.

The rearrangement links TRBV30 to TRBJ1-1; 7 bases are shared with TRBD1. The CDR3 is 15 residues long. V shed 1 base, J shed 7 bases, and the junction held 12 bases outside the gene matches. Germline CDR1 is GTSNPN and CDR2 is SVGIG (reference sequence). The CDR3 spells CAWSGGAGGMGEAFF. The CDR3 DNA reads TGTGCCTGGAGTGGGGGGGCAGGGGGAATGGGTGAAGCTTTCTTT.

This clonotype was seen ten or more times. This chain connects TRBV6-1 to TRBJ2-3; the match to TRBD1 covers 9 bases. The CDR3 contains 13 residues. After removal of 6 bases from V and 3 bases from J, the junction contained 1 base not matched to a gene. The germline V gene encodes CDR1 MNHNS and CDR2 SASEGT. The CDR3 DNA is TGTGCCAGCAGGGGACAGGGTACAGATACGCAGTATTTT. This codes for CASRGQGTDTQYF.

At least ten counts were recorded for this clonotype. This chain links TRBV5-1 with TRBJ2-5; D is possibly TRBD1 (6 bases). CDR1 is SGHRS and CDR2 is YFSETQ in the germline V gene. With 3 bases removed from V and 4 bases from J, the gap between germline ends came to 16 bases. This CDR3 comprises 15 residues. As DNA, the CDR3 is TGCGCCAGCAGCTGGTCCCGGGACATTCTAGAGACCCAGTACTTC. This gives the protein CASSWSRDILETQYF.

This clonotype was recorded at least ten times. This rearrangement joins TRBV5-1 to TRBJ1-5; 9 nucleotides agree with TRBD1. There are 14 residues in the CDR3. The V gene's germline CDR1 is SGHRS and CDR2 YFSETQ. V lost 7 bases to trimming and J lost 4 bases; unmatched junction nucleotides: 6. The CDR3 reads CASDLDRGNQPQHF. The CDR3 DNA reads TGCGCCAGCGATCTGGACAGGGGAAATCAGCCCCAGCATTTT.

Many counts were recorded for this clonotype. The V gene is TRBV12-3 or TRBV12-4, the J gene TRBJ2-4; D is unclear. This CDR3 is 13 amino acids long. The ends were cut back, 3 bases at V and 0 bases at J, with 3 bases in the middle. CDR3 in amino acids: CASSFLAKNIQYF. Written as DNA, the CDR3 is TGTGCCAGCAGTTTTCTAGCCAAAAACATTCAGTACTTC.

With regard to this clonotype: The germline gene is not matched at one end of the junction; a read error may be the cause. CDR3 sequence (DNA): TGTACCAGCAGTTCGGGTGGAGGGAGGGGACCATACTCCTACAATGAGCAGTTCTTC. Amino acids: CTSSSGGGRGPYSYNEQFF. This chain joins TRBV12-3 or TRBV12-4 and TRBJ2-1; the match to TRBD2 covers 7 bases. CDR3 length equals 19 residues.

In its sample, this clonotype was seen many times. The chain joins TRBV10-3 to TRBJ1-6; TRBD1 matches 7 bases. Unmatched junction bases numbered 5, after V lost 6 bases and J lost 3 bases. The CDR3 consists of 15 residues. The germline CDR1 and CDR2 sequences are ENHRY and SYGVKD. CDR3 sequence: CAIRSGQYYNSPLHF. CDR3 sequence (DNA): TGTGCCATCAGATCGGGACAGTACTATAATTCACCCCTCCACTTT.

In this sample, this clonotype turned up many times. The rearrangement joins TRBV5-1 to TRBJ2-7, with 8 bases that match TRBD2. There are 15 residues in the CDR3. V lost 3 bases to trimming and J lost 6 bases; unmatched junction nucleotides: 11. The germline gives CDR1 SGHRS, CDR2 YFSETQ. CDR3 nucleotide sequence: TGCGCCAGCAGCTCGAGCGGGAGTCAAGCTATCGAGCAGTACTTC. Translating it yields CASSSSGSQAIEQYF.

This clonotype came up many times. The CDR3 here is CSADGAGVVNEQFF. In DNA form, the CDR3 reads TGCAGTGCTGACGGGGCGGGAGTAGTCAATGAGCAGTTCTTC. The chain recombines TRBV20-1 with TRBJ2-1; 7 bases agree with TRBD2. Per the germline V gene, CDR1 is DFQATT and CDR2 is SNEGSKA (reference sequence). The CDR3 consists of 14 residues. With 5 bases clipped from V and 6 bases from J, the junction kept 10 bases outside the gene matches.

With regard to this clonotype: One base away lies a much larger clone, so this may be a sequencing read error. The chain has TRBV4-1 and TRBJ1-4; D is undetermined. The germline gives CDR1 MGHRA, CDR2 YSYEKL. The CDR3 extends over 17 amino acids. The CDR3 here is CASSQGLRVEANGKLFF. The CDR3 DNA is TGCGCCAGCAGCCAAGGCTTAAGAGTCGAGGCTAATGGAAAACTGTTTTTT.

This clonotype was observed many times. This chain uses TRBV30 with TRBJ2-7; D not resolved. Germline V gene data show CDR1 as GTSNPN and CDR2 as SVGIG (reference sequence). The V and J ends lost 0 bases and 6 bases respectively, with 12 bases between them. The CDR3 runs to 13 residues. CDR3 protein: CAWSVLLRGEQYF. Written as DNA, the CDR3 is TGTGCCTGGAGTGTACTCCTGCGTGGCGAGCAGTACTTC.

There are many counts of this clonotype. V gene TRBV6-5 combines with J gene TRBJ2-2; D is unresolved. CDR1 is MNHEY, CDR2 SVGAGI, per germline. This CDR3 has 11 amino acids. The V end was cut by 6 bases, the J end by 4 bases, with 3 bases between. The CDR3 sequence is CASSSTGELFF. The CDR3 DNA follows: TGTGCCAGCAGCTCCACCGGGGAGCTGTTTTTT.

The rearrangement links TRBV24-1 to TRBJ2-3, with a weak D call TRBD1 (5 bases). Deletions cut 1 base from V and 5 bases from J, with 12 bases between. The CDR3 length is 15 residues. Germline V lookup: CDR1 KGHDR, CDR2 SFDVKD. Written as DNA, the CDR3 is TGTGCCACCAGTGATTTTAGGACAAGAGGAGATACGCAGTATTTT. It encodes CATSDFRTRGDTQYF.

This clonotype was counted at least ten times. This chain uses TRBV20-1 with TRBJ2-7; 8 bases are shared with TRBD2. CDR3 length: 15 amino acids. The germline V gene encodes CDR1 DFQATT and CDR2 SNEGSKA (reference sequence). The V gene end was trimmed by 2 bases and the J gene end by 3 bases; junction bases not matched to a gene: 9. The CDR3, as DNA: TGCAGTGCTAGAACTCTGGCGGGAGGCATCTACGAGCAGTACTTC. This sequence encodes CSARTLAGGIYEQYF.

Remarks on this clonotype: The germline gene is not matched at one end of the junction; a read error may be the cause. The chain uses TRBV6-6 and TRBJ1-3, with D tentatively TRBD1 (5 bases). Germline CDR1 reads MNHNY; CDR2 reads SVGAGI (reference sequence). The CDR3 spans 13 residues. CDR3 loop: CASSHSGGRTRYF. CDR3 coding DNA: TGTGCCAGCAGTCATTCCGGGGGGAGGACCAGATATTTT.